This T cell receptor beta chain is from a study of response to subunit inactivated influenza vaccine. CDR1 is LGHDT, CDR2 YNNKEL, per germline (reference sequence). Trimming left V 0 bases short and J 3 bases short, with 9 bases between. This CDR3 contains 14 residues. TCRdb recomputed calls from the RT-PCR reads with MiXCR, one row per CDR3 protein. The sample has some 550,000 distinct CDR3 sequences; roughly 23% are singletons. The same data also contributed to another study, on T cells expressing NK-cell markers. That work contributes: Libraries used 5'RACE template switching adding universal primer site and UMIs.

This TCR was sampled from a man aged 50 to 60 who received an inactivated influenza vaccine. The material sequenced was CD4+ T cells sorted from PBMCs, taken roughly 12 days after vaccination. This chain uses TRBV3-1 with TRBJ2-7; the D is unclear. The CDR3 reads CASSQDILHYEQYF. The CDR3 region has the DNA TGTGCCAGCAGCCAAGATATCCTTCACTACGAGCAGTACTTC.